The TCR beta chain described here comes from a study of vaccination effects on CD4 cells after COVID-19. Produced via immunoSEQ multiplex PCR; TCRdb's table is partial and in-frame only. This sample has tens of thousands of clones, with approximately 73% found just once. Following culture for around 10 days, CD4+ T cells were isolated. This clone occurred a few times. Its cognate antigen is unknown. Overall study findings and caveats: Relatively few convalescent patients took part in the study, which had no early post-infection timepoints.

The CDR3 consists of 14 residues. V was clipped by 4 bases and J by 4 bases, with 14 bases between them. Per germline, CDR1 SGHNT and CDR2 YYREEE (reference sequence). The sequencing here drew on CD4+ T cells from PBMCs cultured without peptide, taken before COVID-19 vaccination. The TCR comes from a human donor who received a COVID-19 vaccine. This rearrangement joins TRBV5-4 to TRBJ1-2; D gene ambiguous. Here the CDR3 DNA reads TGTGCCAGCAGCGAAGATTCGGGGAGCTATGGCTACACCTTC. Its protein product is CASSEDSGSYGYTF. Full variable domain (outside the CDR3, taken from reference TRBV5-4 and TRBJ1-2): ETGVTQSPTHLIKTRGQQVTLRCSSQSGHNTVSWYQQALGQGPQFIFQYYREEENGRGNFPPRFSGLQFPNYSSELNVNALELDDSALYLCASSEDSGSYGYTFGSGTRLTVV.